Below, 7 T cell receptor beta chains from the same sample are listed, as sequenced in a study of T-cell reconstitution after alpha-beta-depleted transplantation in children. The TCRbeta library was prepared with unique molecular identifiers. TCRdb reprocessed the PCR reads with MiXCR, giving one entry per CDR3 protein. The sample holds hundreds of thousands of distinct CDR3 sequences, around 16% seen once. This specimen consisted of PBMCs from the stem cell graft donor, obtained from the stem cell graft. These receptors all stem from a human donor who donated a stem cell graft to a child with acute myeloid leukemia.

The table lists this clonotype with a few counts. V is TRBV7-8 and J is TRBJ2-7, with D hard to call. CDR1 is SGHVS, CDR2 FQNEAQ, per germline. V dropped 1 base and J dropped 10 bases, with 20 bases sitting between them. The CDR3 runs to 15 residues. This CDR3 is CASSLGTEWQSNQYF. CDR3 nucleotides: TGTGCCAGCAGCTTAGGGACGGAATGGCAGAGCAATCAGTACTTC.

The chain recombines TRBV20-1 with TRBJ2-3; 8 nucleotides align to TRBD1. The CDR3 contains 17 residues. Germline assignment: CDR1 DFQATT and CDR2 SNEGSKA (reference sequence). V lost 5 bases and J lost 0; bases outside the gene matches: 13. The CDR3 loop reads CSAGGQGATSSTDTQYF. CDR3 in DNA: TGCAGTGCTGGAGGGCAGGGGGCTACGTCTAGCACAGATACGCAGTATTTT.

This clonotype was recorded a few times. V is TRBV27 and J is TRBJ2-1; the match to TRBD2 covers 11 bases. V lost 0 bases and J lost 7; bases outside the gene matches: 11. Germline CDR1 is MNHEY and CDR2 is SMNVEV (reference sequence). CDR3 length: 18 amino acids. In DNA, the CDR3 is TGTGCCAGCAGTTTATCCCCCGTAACTAGCGGGGGATATAATGAGCAGTTCTTC. It yields the protein CASSLSPVTSGGYNEQFF.

Turning to this clonotype: A much larger clone sits a single nucleotide away, making a read error possible. The chain recombines TRBV20-1 with TRBJ1-2; D gene ambiguous. CDR3 length: 11 residues. V lost 7 bases and J lost 6, with 12 bases in between. The germline V gene has CDR1 DFQATT and CDR2 SNEGSKA (reference sequence). The DNA for the CDR3 is TGCAGTGGGTGGGCGGTCCATGGCTACACCTTC. Translated, it gives CSGWAVHGYTF.

A few counts support this clonotype. The chain carries TRBV15 and TRBJ1-2; 10 bases are shared with TRBD1. In germline, CDR1 is LNHNV, CDR2 YYDKDF (reference sequence). Trimming removed 5 bases from V and 1 base from J; junction bases left unmatched: 13. This CDR3 spans 18 amino acids. The CDR3: CATSSLFRTGGNNYGYTF. CDR3 nucleotides: TGTGCCACCAGCTCGCTGTTTCGGACAGGGGGGAATAACTATGGCTACACCTTC.

The gene calls are TRBV27 and TRBJ2-2, with 10 nucleotides matching TRBD1. Germline V gene sequence: CDR1 MNHEY, CDR2 SMNVEV (reference sequence). V lost 5 bases and J lost 4; bases outside the gene matches: 4. The CDR3 runs 15 residues. The CDR3 spells CASSRDRGATGELFF. In DNA, the CDR3 is TGTGCCAGCAGTAGGGACAGGGGCGCCACCGGGGAGCTGTTTTTT.

The J gene is TRBJ2-7, the V gene TRBV7-2, with D tentatively TRBD1 (6 bases). Trimming shortened V by 2 bases and J by 3 bases, and 8 bases separated the two germline ends. The CDR3 spans 13 residues. From germline, CDR1 is SGHTA and CDR2 FQGNSA. The CDR3, as DNA: TGTGCCAGCAGCTTAAGGACAGACTACGAGCAGTACGTC. This codes for CASSLRTDYEQYV.